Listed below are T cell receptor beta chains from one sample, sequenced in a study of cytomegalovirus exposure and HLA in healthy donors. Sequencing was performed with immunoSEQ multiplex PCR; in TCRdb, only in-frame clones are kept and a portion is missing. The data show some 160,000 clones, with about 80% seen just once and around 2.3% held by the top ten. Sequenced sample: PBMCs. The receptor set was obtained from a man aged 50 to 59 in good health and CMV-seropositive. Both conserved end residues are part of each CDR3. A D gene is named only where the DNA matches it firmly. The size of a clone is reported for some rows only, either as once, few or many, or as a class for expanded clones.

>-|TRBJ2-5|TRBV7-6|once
TGTGCCAGCAGCCAAGGGACTTCACAAGAGACCCAGTACTTC
CASSQGTSQETQYF
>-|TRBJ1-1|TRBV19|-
TGTGCCAGTAGGACCCAGGGGAACACTGAAGCTTTCTTT
CASRTQGNTEAFF
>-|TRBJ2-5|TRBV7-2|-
TGTGCCAGCAGCTTACCGGTCCAAGAGACCCAGTACTTC
CASSLPVQETQYF
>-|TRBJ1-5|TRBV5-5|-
TGTGCCAGCAGCCCACCTCCGGGAGACAATCAGCCCCAGCATTTT
CASSPPPGDNQPQHF
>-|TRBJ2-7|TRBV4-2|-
TGTGCCAGCAGCCAAGCTTCCGGACAGTCATACGAGCAGTACTTC
CASSQASGQSYEQYF
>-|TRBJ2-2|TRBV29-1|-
TGCAGCGCCGGGACACCGAACACCGGGGAGCTGTTTTTT
CSAGTPNTGELFF
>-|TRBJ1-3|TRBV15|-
TGTGCCACCAGCAGAGATCACCGGGGGACCCGCTCTGGAAACACCATATATTTT
CATSRDHRGTRSGNTIYF
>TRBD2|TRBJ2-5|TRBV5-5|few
TGTGCCAGCAGCTTGACTAGCGGGGGGTCAGTGGAGACCCAGTACTTC
CASSLTSGGSVETQYF
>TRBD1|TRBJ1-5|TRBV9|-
TGTGCCAGCAGCGTAGGGCAGGGGGCCAATCAGCCCCAGCATTTT
CASSVGQGANQPQHF
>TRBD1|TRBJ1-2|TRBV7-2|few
TGTGCCAGCAGCCGGGACAGGGAGGGCTATGGCTACACCTTC
CASSRDREGYGYTF
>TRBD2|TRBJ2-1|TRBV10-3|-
TGTGCCATCAGTCCGGGGGGAAATGAGCAGTTCTTC
CAISPGGNEQFF
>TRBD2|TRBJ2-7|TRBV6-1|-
TGTGCCAGCAGTGGCTTGGGACTAGCGGGGGGTGAGCAGTACTTC
CASSGLGLAGGEQYF
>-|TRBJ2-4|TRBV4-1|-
TGCGCCAGCAGCCCCAGGGGAAACCTAGCTAAAAACATTCAGTACTTC
CASSPRGNLAKNIQYF
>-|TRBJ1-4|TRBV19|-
TGTGCCAGTAGCACCTTCGGGGGGCAGAACGAAAAACTGTTTTTT
CASSTFGGQNEKLFF
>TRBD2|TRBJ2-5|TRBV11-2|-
TGTGCCAGCAGCTTAGCACTAGCGGGGATGGAGACCCAGTACTTC
CASSLALAGMETQYF
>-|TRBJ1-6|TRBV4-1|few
TGCGCCAGCAGCCACGCCGAGATTTCACCCCTCCACTTT
CASSHAEISPLHF
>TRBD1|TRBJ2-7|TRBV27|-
TGTGCCAGCAGCTCACAGGGGCCCTACGAGCAGTACTTC
CASSSQGPYEQYF
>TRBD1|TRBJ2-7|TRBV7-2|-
TGTGCCAGCAGCCCCGACCGGGACAGGGGTATCTACGAGCAGTACTTC
CASSPDRDRGIYEQYF
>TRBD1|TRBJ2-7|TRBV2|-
TGTGCCAGCATAGGACAGGGAACCTACGAGCAGTACTTC
CASIGQGTYEQYF
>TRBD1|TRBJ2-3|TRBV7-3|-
TGTGCCAGCAGCTTATTCCCCCGGACAGGGACAGATACGCAGTATTTT
CASSLFPRTGTDTQYF
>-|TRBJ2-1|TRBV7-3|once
TGTGCCAGCAGCTTAGGTGGTGGGGGAGGTAATGAGCAGTTCTTC
CASSLGGGGGNEQFF
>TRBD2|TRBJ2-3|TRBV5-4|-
TGTGCCAGCAGCTTAGCGGGGGGGCCGACAGATACGCAGTATTTT
CASSLAGGPTDTQYF
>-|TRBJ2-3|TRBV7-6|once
TGTGCCAGCAGCTTAGTCGTACCACTAGCTCCTTCCCCAGATACGCAGTATTTT
CASSLVVPLAPSPDTQYF
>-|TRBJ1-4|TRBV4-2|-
TGTGCCAGCAGCCGTACAGGGGAAAAACTGTTTTTT
CASSRTGEKLFF
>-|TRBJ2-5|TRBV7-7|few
TGTGCCAGCAGCCAACTAGGCCAAGAGACCCAGTACTTC
CASSQLGQETQYF
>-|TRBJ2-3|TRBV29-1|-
TGCAGCGTTGCCTTGCGGCTAATCACAGATACGCAGTATTTT
CSVALRLITDTQYF
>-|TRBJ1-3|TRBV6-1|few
TGTGCCAGCAGTGAACAGGGATCGTCTGGAAACACCATATATTTT
CASSEQGSSGNTIYF
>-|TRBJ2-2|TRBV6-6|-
TGTGCCAGCAGTTACCACGGAGGTGCGAACACCGGGGAGCTGTTTTTT
CASSYHGGANTGELFF
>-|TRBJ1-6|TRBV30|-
TGTGCCTGGACGAGGACAGATTATAATTCACCCCTCCACTTT
CAWTRTDYNSPLHF
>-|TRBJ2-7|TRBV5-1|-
TGCGCCAGCAGCTTTCGGTCCTACGAGCAGTACTTC
CASSFRSYEQYF
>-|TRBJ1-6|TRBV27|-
TGTGCCAGCAGTTTAAAGCCCGCCCCCTATCTTTCACCCCTCCACTTT
CASSLKPAPYLSPLHF
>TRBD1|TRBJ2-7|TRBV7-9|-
TGTGCCAGCAGCTTAATGGGACAGGGGGCCCGCTCCTACGAGCAGTACTTC
CASSLMGQGARSYEQYF
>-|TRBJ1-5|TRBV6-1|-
TGTGCCACCACCCCACCCAGGGTGAGCAATCAGCCCCAGCATTTT
CATTPPRVSNQPQHF
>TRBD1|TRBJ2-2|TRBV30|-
TGTGCCTGGAGTACCGGGACAGGGGTCGCCGGGGAGCTGTTTTTT
CAWSTGTGVAGELFF
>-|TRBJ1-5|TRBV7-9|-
TGTGCCAGCAGCTTAGTCAGTCTGGGGCAAATGAGCAATCAGCCCCAGCATTTT
CASSLVSLGQMSNQPQHF
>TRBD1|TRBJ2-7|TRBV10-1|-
TGCGCCAGCAGCAAGGGACAGGGTAAGGGCGAGCAGTACTTC
CASSKGQGKGEQYF
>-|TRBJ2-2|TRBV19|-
TGTGCCAGTAGTATAGATCTACCGACTTACTCGAACACCGGGGAGCTGTTTTTT
CASSIDLPTYSNTGELFF
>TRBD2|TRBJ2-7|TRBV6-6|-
TGTGCCAGCATAGGAGCGGGACGCTACGAGCAGTACTTC
CASIGAGRYEQYF
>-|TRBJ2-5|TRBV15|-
TGTGCCACCAGCACCCGTGGAGGGTCGGAGACCCAGTACTTC
CATSTRGGSETQYF
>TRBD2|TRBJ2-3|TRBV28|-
TGTGCCAGCAAACTAGCGGGGGGTTACACAGATACGCAGTATTTT
CASKLAGGYTDTQYF
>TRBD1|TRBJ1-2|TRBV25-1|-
TGTGCCAGCAGTGAATCAAGGACAGGGGGCGATGGCTACACCTTC
CASSESRTGGDGYTF
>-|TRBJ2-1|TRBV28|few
TGTGCCAGCAGGGAACCCTCAGGATACTTTTACAATGAGCAGTTCTTC
CASREPSGYFYNEQFF
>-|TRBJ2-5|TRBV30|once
TGTGCCTGGAGTGATGGACAGAGTAGCCAAGAGACCCAGTACTTC
CAWSDGQSSQETQYF
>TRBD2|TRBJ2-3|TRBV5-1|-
TGCGCCAGCAGCCGATTAGCGGGAGCAAATACGCAGTATTTT
CASSRLAGANTQYF
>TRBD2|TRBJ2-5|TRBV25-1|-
TGTGCCAGCAGTGACCGCTTGGGAGCGGGGGGGTTTCAAGAGACCCAGTACTTC
CASSDRLGAGGFQETQYF
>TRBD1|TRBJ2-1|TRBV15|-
TGTGCCACCAGCAGAGATACAGGGGCTGGTGAGCAGTTCTTC
CATSRDTGAGEQFF
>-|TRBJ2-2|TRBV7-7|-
TGTGCCAGCAGCCCCGGACAGGGAGGGACCGGGGAGCTGTTTTTT
CASSPGQGGTGELFF
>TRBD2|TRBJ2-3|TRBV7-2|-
TGTGCCAGCAGCACGATAGCGGGGCGCCGCACAGATACGCAGTATTTT
CASSTIAGRRTDTQYF